This T cell receptor beta chain was sequenced during a study of siplizumab effects on memory and regulatory T cells. Findings and caveats of the study: The study found that siplizumab significantly reduced alloreactive sequences traceable to unstimulated CD4+ memory cells. Whether proliferating Tregs in siplizumab cultures suppress was not functionally confirmed. Unstimulated subsets contained matches for only a minor fraction of alloreactive clones.

Turning to this clone: What it binds is unknown.

Sequencing used immunoSEQ multiplex PCR; TCRdb keeps in-frame clones, though not all of them. Seen here are 85,000 to 95,000 clones, 94% observed once, and the top ten hold roughly 0.3%. What was sequenced was non-Treg CD4+ T cells sorted from blood. The sequence was obtained from a human donor in good health.

This CDR3 reads CASKRDLGYTF. DNA for the CDR3: TGTGCCAGTAAAAGGGATCTTGGCTACACCTTC. The chain joins TRBV19 to TRBJ1-2; unclear D gene. Per germline, CDR1 LNHDA and CDR2 SQIVND (reference sequence). The germline V and J ends were trimmed by 7 bases and 7 bases, with 10 bases remaining between them. CDR3 length equals 11 residues.